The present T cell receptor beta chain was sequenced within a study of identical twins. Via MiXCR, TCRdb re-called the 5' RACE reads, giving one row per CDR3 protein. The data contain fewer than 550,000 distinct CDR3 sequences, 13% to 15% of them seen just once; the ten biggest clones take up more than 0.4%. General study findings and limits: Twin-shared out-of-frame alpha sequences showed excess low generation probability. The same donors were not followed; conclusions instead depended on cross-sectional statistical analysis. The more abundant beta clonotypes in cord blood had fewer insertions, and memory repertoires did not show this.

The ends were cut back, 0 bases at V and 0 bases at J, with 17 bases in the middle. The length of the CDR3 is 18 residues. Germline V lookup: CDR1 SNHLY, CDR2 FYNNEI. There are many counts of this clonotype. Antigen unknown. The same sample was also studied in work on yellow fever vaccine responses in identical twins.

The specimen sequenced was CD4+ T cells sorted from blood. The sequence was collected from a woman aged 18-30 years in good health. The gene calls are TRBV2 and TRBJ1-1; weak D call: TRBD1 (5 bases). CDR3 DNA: TGTGCCAGCAGTGAAGCGAGACAGAAAATTACCCTGAACACTGAAGCTTTCTTT. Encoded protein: CASSEARQKITLNTEAFF.